These 19 T cell receptor beta chains originate from one sample sequenced in a study of identical twins' blood T cells (dated by TCRdb to the early 2010s). Library preparation used 5' RACE. TCRdb names Illumina Genome Analyzer IIx as the instrument used. In-frame beta chains were kept once TCRdb had trimmed the public reads at Q25 with fastp and called clones with MiXCR. Every entry covers one CDR3 protein and lists the most common genes and DNA from its rows. This sample lists 300,000 to 400,000 distinct CDR3 sequences; 28% were detected once. The ten largest clones represent about 6% of the sample. The sequenced sample was PBMCs. The receptors originated from a woman aged 18-49 years in good health.

The chain is built from TRBV6-5 and TRBJ2-3; D perhaps matches TRBD2 (6 bases). This CDR3 has 14 amino acids. Trimming cost V 5 bases and J 5 bases, with 14 bases left between them. Germline loops: CDR1 MNHEY, CDR2 SVGAGI. The DNA for the CDR3 is TGTGCCAGCAGTCCCGGGACTCCAAGAGATACGCAGTATTTT. This gives the protein CASSPGTPRDTQYF.

This chain links TRBV29-1 with TRBJ1-5, with TRBD1 identical over 9 bases. The CDR3 has 13 amino acids. Germline V gene lookup returns CDR1 SQVTM and CDR2 ANQGSEA. The trim removed 6 bases at V and 5 bases at J, leaving 5 bases unmatched. CDR3 sequence reads: CSVGQGRDQPQHF. The CDR3 nucleotides are TGCAGCGTCGGACAGGGGAGAGATCAGCCCCAGCATTTT. Drawing the rest from reference TRBV29-1 and TRBJ1-5, the complete variable domain is SAVISQKPSRDICQRGTSLTIQCQVDSQVTMMFWYRQQPGQSLTLIATANQGSEATYESGFVIDKFPISRPNLTFSTLTVSNMSPEDSSIYLCSVGQGRDQPQHFGDGTRLSIL.

In its sample, this clonotype was seen many times. The chain joins TRBV3-1 to TRBJ1-1; a possible D gene is TRBD1 (5 bases). The germline V gene has CDR1 LGHDT and CDR2 YNNKEL (reference sequence). Trimming removed 1 base at V and 4 bases at J, with 13 bases between. There are 15 residues in the CDR3. CDR3 protein: CASSQGGAGGTEAFF. Written as DNA, the CDR3 is TGTGCCAGCAGCCAAGGAGGAGCGGGGGGCACTGAAGCTTTCTTT.

The chain recombines TRBV7-7 with TRBJ2-1; D is perhaps TRBD1 or TRBD2 (5 bases each). Germline V lookup: CDR1 SSHAT, CDR2 FNYEAQ (reference sequence). CDR3 length equals 13 residues. Trimming removed 4 bases from V and 9 bases from J, with 13 bases in between. In nucleotides, the CDR3 is TGTGCCAGCAGCTCCGAACGAGGGACTGAGCAGTTCTTC. This codes for CASSSERGTEQFF.

For the CDR3, the DNA is TGTGCCAGCAGTTGGACGAAGACAGATACGCAGTATTTT. Translated: CASSWTKTDTQYF. The chain combines TRBV12-3 or TRBV12-4 with TRBJ2-3; D remains unclear. CDR3 size: 13 residues. Trimming pared 4 bases from V and 3 bases from J, leaving 8 bases between.

This rearrangement joins TRBV20-1 to TRBJ1-1; D is unresolved. Looked up from germline, CDR1 is DFQATT and CDR2 is SNEGSKA (reference sequence). V was clipped by 2 bases and J by 2 bases, with 12 bases between them. The CDR3 extends over 14 amino acids. DNA for the CDR3: TGCAGTGCTAGAACTAGCGTGGGCAACACTGAAGCTTTCTTT. As protein: CSARTSVGNTEAFF.

The rearrangement uses TRBV29-1 and TRBJ1-2; no clear D gene. There are 14 residues in the CDR3. Germline values: CDR1 SQVTM, CDR2 ANQGSEA. Trimming stripped 8 bases from V and 4 bases from J, with 20 bases between. The CDR3 DNA reads TGCAGCTTGGTATGGAGGGAGGAAGGCTATGGCTACACCTTC. The encoded protein is CSLVWREEGYGYTF.

This clonotype was detected only a few times. This chain's CDR3 is CASSKAGGPDTQYF. In DNA, the CDR3 is TGCGCCAGCAGTAAAGCGGGGGGGCCAGATACGCAGTATTTT. V usage is TRBV5-1 and J usage is TRBJ2-3, with TRBD2 matching 10 bases. This CDR3 contains 14 residues. Trimming at V came to 5 bases and at J to 4 bases, leaving 4 bases not matched to a gene. Germline V gene lookup returns CDR1 SGHRS and CDR2 YFSETQ.

The chain uses TRBV10-2 and TRBJ1-2; no clear D gene. The CDR3 is made up of 13 amino acids. Between the trimmed V and J ends, which lost 7 bases and 5 bases, there was a span of 14 bases. CDR1 is WSHSY and CDR2 is SAAADI in the germline V gene. CDR3 residues: CASTTAAPYGYTF. The CDR3, as DNA: TGCGCCAGCACCACGGCGGCCCCATATGGCTACACCTTC.

J is TRBJ2-7 and V is TRBV6-1; TRBD2 aligns across 7 bases. Germline V gene lookup returns CDR1 MNHNS and CDR2 SASEGT. V lost 4 bases and J lost 3; bases outside the gene matches: 6. This CDR3 is built from 14 residues. The CDR3, as DNA: TGTGCCAGCAGTGGCGGACTAGTTAACTACGAGCAGTACTTC. This translates into CASSGGLVNYEQYF.

The V call is TRBV3-1, the J call TRBJ2-3; D is possibly TRBD1 or TRBD2 (6 bases each). Germline V lookup: CDR1 LGHDT, CDR2 YNNKEL (reference sequence). The CDR3 spans 15 residues. The ends were cut back, 5 bases at V and 2 bases at J, with 14 bases in the middle. The DNA for the CDR3 is TGTGCCAGCAGCGATCTCACGGGGGCCACAGATACGCAGTATTTT. Translating it yields CASSDLTGATDTQYF.

This clonotype showed up just once. A much larger clone lies one base from this, so it may be a read error. This chain uses TRBV7-3 with TRBJ1-1; no clear D. Germline lookup yields CDR1 SGHTA and CDR2 FQGTGA. V lost 0 bases and J lost 4, with 12 bases in between. The CDR3 sequence is 15 residues long. CDR3 amino acids: CASSLTVRVGTEAFF. The CDR3 DNA sequence: TGTGCCAGCAGCTTAACGGTGCGGGTGGGCACTGAAGCTTTCTTT.

As DNA, the CDR3 is TGTGCCAGCAGCCCGGCCCCTGGGACTGAAGCTTTCTTT. Translating gives CASSPAPGTEAFF. This chain connects TRBV5-6 to TRBJ1-1, with D unresolved. Germline V lookup: CDR1 SGHDT, CDR2 YYEEEE. The V end lost 4 bases, the J end lost 5 bases, and 12 bases lay between the germline ends. The CDR3 has 13 residues.

This clonotype was recorded at least ten times. The gene calls are TRBV29-1 and TRBJ1-2; D gene ambiguous. Germline V gives CDR1 SQVTM, CDR2 ANQGSEA. The CDR3 covers 14 residues. V was trimmed by 0 bases and J by 1 base, leaving 9 bases between them. This CDR3 is CSVEEQDYNYGYTF. The CDR3 DNA sequence: TGCAGCGTTGAAGAGCAGGATTATAACTATGGCTACACCTTC.

The chain carries TRBV9 and TRBJ1-1, with D possibly TRBD1 on 6 matching bases. Germline CDR1 reads SGDLS; CDR2 reads YYNGEE. V lost 0 bases, J lost 4 bases, and 10 bases lay in between. The CDR3 covers 14 residues. Written as DNA, the CDR3 is TGTGCCAGCAGCGTAGAGGGGGTGGTCACTGAAGCTTTCTTT. It codes for CASSVEGVVTEAFF.

The V call is TRBV20-1, the J call TRBJ2-7, with TRBD2 matching over 7 bases. CDR1 and CDR2 (germline): DFQATT, SNEGSKA (reference sequence). The CDR3 has 14 amino acids. J gave up 5 bases and V 2 bases, and 9 bases lay outside the gene matches. The DNA for the CDR3 is TGCAGTGCTAGATTTCGCGGGAGAGGCCACGAGCAGTACTTC. It yields the protein CSARFRGRGHEQYF.

This rearrangement joins TRBV4-3 to TRBJ2-7; weak D call: TRBD1 (6 bases). The V and J ends lost 0 bases and 1 base respectively, with 13 bases between them. The CDR3 extends over 16 amino acids. Per the germline V gene, CDR1 is LGHNA and CDR2 is YSLEER. Written as DNA, the CDR3 is TGCGCCAGCAGCCAAGATCTGCTCGACAGGTCCTACGAGCAGTACTTC. It translates to CASSQDLLDRSYEQYF.

This clonotype was detected many times. This rearrangement joins TRBV13 to TRBJ1-1; no definite D call. The CDR3 consists of 14 residues. Trimming removed 0 bases from V and 6 bases from J, with 11 bases in between. Per germline, CDR1 PRHDT and CDR2 FYEKMQ (reference sequence). CDR3: CASSLGGTSAEAFF. The CDR3 DNA is TGTGCCAGCAGCTTAGGGGGTACATCGGCTGAAGCTTTCTTT.

This clonotype has ten or more counts. The gene calls are TRBV12-3 or TRBV12-4 and TRBJ2-1; 7 positions agree with TRBD2. V dropped 6 bases and J dropped 0; count of bases not matched to a gene: 11. The CDR3 covers 17 residues. The CDR3 protein is CASRAILGGSSYNEQFF. DNA for the CDR3: TGTGCCAGCAGGGCCATCCTGGGCGGGAGCTCCTACAATGAGCAGTTCTTC.